Reported below is one T cell receptor beta chain. The antigen is not known. This sample was included in a study of cytomegalovirus exposure and HLA in healthy donors. As for the study in general: The same platform was used for the 130 or so validation repertoires as for the approximately 630 first-cohort repertoires, as reported in a later analysis.

Separation from the roughly 700-subject first cohort characterized the roughly 130-subject validation cohort, to which the donors belonged. Generated by immunoSEQ multiplex PCR, the TCRdb table keeps only in-frame clones and is missing some. The repertoire holds roughly 50,000 clones, over 85% seen once, with approximately 1% in the top ten. Whole-study results and caveats: A few of the chains that were CMV-associated were confirmed in vitro to be specific for CMV antigens. Associated with cytomegalovirus, according to the listing, were some 150 TCR beta chains.

CDR3 length: 14 amino acids. Trimming cost V 2 bases and J 4 bases; bases outside gene matches: 2. In germline, CDR1 is SGHAT, CDR2 FQNNGV. The sample consisted of PBMCs. This TCR was sampled from a man aged 18 to 30 in good health and CMV-seronegative. The V and J genes are TRBV11-2 and TRBJ1-3; 7 nucleotides match TRBD1. Here the CDR3 DNA reads TGTGCCAGCAGCTTATCAGGGGGGGGAAACACCATATATTTT. It translates to CASSLSGGGNTIYF. Full variable domain (outside the CDR3, taken from reference TRBV11-2 and TRBJ1-3): EAGVAQSPRYKIIEKRQSVAFWCNPISGHATLYWYQQILGQGPKLLIQFQNNGVVDDSQLPKDRFSAERLKGVDSTLKIQPAKLEDSAVYLCASSLSGGGNTIYFGEGSWLTVV.